This T cell receptor beta chain appears in the sequencing data of a study of technical replicates of blood from a few donors. The assay was immunoSEQ multiplex PCR, and TCRdb's table has in-frame clones only and misses some. This table holds around 77,000 clones, 92% found once. With 5 bases clipped from V and 3 bases from J, the junction kept 1 base outside the gene matches. From germline, CDR1 is SGHTA and CDR2 FQGTGA. The CDR3 loop spans 13 amino acids. The sequence came from a human donor in good health. Sequenced sample: T cells isolated from PBMCs. This rearrangement joins TRBV7-3 to TRBJ1-1; TRBD1 agrees at 9 bases. CDR3 amino acids: CASSRDRDTEAFF. CDR3 in DNA: TGTGCCAGCAGCCGGGACAGGGACACTGAAGCTTTCTTT.